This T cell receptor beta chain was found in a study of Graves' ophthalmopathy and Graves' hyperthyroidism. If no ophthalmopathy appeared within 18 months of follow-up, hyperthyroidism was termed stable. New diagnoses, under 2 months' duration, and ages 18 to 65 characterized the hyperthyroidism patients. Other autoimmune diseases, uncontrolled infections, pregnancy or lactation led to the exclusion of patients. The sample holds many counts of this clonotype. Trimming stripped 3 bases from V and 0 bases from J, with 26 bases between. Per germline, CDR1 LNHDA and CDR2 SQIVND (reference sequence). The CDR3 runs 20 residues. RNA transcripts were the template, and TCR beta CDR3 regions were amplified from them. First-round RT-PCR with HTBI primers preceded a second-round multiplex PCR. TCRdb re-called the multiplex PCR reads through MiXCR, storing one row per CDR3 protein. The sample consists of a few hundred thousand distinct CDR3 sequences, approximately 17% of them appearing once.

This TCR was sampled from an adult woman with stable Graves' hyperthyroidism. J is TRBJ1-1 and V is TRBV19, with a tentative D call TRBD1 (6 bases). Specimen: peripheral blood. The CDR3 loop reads CASSIQPAWRGGNMNTEAFF. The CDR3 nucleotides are TGTGCCAGTAGTATCCAACCGGCATGGAGGGGGGGTAACATGAACACTGAAGCTTTCTTT.